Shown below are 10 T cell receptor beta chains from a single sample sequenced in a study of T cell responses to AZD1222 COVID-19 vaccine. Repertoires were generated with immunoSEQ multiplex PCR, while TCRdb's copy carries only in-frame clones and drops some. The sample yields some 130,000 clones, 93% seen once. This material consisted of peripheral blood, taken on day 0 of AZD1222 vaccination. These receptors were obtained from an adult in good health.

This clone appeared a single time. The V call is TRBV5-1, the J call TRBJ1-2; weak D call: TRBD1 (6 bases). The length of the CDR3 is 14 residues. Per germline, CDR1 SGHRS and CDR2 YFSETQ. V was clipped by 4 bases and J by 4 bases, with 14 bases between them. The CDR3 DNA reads TGCGCCAGCAGCAATACAGGGATTGGCTATGGCTACACCTTC. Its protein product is CASSNTGIGYGYTF.

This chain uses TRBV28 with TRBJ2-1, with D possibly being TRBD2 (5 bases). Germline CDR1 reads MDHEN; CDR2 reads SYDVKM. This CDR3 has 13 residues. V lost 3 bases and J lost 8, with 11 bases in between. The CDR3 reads CASSFSLADEQFF. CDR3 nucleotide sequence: TGTGCCAGCAGTTTTTCGCTAGCCGATGAGCAGTTCTTC.

The CDR3 is CASSSGTGGYNEQFF. In nucleotides, the CDR3 is TGTGCCAGCTCGTCCGGGACAGGGGGGTACAATGAGCAGTTCTTC. V is TRBV18 and J is TRBJ2-1; 11 nucleotides line up with TRBD1. V gave up 6 bases and J gave up 4 bases; unmatched junction bases: 5. CDR3 length: 15 amino acids. Looked up from germline, CDR1 is KGHSH and CDR2 is LQKENI.

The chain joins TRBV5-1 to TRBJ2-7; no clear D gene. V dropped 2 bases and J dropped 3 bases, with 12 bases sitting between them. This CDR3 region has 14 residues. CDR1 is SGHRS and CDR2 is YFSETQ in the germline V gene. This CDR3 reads CASSFRQADYEQYF. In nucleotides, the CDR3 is TGCGCCAGCAGCTTTAGGCAGGCGGACTACGAGCAGTACTTC.

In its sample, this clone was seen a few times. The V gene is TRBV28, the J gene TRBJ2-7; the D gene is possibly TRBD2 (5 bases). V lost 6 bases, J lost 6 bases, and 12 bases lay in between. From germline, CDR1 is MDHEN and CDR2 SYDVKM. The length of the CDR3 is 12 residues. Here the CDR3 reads CASSPGISEQYF. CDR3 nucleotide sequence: TGTGCCAGCAGCCCCGGGATAAGCGAGCAGTACTTC.

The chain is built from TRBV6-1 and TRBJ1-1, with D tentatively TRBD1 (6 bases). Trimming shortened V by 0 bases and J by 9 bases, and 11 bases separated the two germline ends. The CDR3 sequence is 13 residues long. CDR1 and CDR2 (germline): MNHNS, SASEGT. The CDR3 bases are TGTGCCAGCAGTGAAGCGCGCGACAGGCAAGCTTTCTTT. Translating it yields CASSEARDRQAFF.

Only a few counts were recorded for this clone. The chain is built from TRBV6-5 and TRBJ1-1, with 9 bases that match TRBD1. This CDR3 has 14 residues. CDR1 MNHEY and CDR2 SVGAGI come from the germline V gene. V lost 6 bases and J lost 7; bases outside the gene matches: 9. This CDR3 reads CASSSPGQGNEAFF. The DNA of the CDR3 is TGTGCCAGCAGCTCGCCCGGACAGGGGAATGAAGCTTTCTTT.

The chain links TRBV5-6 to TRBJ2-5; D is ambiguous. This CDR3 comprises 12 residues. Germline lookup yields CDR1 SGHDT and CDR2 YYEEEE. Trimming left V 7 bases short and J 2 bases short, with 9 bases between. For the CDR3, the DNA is TGTGCCAGCGCCCCCTTTCAAGAGACCCAGTACTTC. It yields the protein CASAPFQETQYF. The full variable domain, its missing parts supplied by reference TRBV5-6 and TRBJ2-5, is DAGVTQSPTHLIKTRGQQVTLRCSPKSGHDTVSWYQQALGQGPQFIFQYYEEEERQRGNFPDRFSGHQFPNYSSELNVNALLLGDSALYLCASAPFQETQYFGPGTRLLVL.

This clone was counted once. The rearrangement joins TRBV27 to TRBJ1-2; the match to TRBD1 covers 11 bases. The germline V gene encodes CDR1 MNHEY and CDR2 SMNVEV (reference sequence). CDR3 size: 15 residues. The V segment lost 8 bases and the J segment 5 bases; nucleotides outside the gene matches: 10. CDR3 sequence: CASLGRDRGRYGYTF. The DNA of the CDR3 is TGTGCCAGCTTGGGACGGGACAGGGGGAGGTATGGCTACACCTTC.

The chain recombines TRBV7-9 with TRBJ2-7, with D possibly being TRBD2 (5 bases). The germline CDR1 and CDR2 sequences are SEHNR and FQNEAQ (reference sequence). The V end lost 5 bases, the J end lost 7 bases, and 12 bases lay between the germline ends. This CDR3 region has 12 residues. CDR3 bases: TGTGCCAGCAGCACCAGTACGGGGGAGCAGTACTTC. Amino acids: CASSTSTGEQYF.